This T cell receptor beta chain derives from a study of cytomegalovirus exposure and HLA in healthy donors. Regarding this clone: Its antigen is undetermined.

Both 60 Vbeta primers and 13 Jbeta primers went into the PCR. Data came from immunoSEQ multiplex PCR; TCRdb stores just in-frame clones and leaves some out. This table has under 200,000 clones, 65% to 80% appearing once. Trimming took 3 bases from V and 9 from J; bases not matched to a gene: 10. The germline V gene has CDR1 GTSNPN and CDR2 SVGIG (reference sequence). The CDR3 spans 15 residues. The study, taken as a whole, reports: Later analysis suggested most CMV-associated TCR beta chains were HLA-restricted. The authors reported that TCR beta sequences could predict HLA-A and HLA-B alleles. These predictions were accurate for most subjects in the first cohort. Later analysis reportedly placed an Asian-associated ancestry cluster below the roughly 680-donor mean in N-insertions. The CMV antigen specificity of three CMV-associated chains was confirmed through in vitro analysis.

Material for sequencing was PBMCs. J is TRBJ1-4 and V is TRBV30; 10 bases are a match to TRBD1. This TCR derives from a woman in her 40s in good health and CMV-seropositive. The CDR3 reads CAWSPFDRGLKKLFF. DNA for the CDR3: TGTGCCTGGAGCCCCTTTGACAGGGGGCTCAAAAAACTGTTTTTT.